This is a list of T cell receptor beta chains from one sample in a study of T-cell reconstitution after alpha-beta-depleted transplantation in children. MiXCR, applied by TCRdb to the PCR reads, yields one record per CDR3 protein. Among 700,000 to 950,000 distinct CDR3 sequences listed, 16% were seen once. The specimen comprised PBMCs, mostly from graft donor cells, sampled 360 days after TCRalphabeta/CD19-depleted stem cell transplant. The receptors derive from a male patient between 10 and 17 years old who had a stem cell transplant for acute lymphoblastic leukemia, so the T cells may come from the graft donor. Each CDR3 is given with its conserved first and last residue. Fields, in order: V gene, clone size, J gene, D gene, CDR3 DNA, CDR3 protein. A D gene is named only where the DNA matches it firmly. The size of a clone is reported for some rows only, either as once, few or many, or as a class for expanded clones.

>TRBV6-6|few|TRBJ1-1|NA
TGTGCCAGCAGTTACTCGAGGGCGACTGAAGCTTTCTTT
CASSYSRATEAFF
>TRBV5-1|NA|TRBJ2-5|TRBD2
TGCGCCAGCTCATCGGGCGCTAGCGGGAAAGAGACCCAGTACTTC
CASSSGASGKETQYF
>TRBV15|NA|TRBJ1-1|TRBD1
TGTGCCACAAGGACAGGGAACACTGAAGCTTTCTTT
CATRTGNTEAFF
>TRBV7-3|NA|TRBJ2-3|NA
TGTGCCAGCGCCACCCTGGAAACAGATACGCAGTATTTT
CASATLETDTQYF
>TRBV20-1|few|TRBJ2-7|TRBD1
TGCAGTGCTAGAGATATGAGACAGGGATACGAGCAGTACTTC
CSARDMRQGYEQYF
>TRBV5-1|many|TRBJ2-3|NA
TGCGCCAGCCCCGGGACTACAGATACGCAGTATTTT
CASPGTTDTQYF
>TRBV20-1|few|TRBJ2-7|NA
TGCAGTGCTAGAGATAGGGGGGGTAGCGTCCTCTACGAGCAGTACTTC
CSARDRGGSVLYEQYF
>TRBV20-1|few|TRBJ1-5|NA
TGCAGTGCCCCAACTAGGAGGGATCAGCCCCAGCATTTT
CSAPTRRDQPQHF
>TRBV29-1|NA|TRBJ2-2|TRBD1
TGCAGCGTTGGCAGGGGGCTAGCCGGCGGGGAGCTGTTTTTT
CSVGRGLAGGELFF
>TRBV12-5|NA|TRBJ1-6|NA
TGTGCTAGTGGTTCTGGACACGTTAATTCACCCCTCCACTTT
CASGSGHVNSPLHF
>TRBV5-1|NA|TRBJ2-7|TRBD2
TGCGCCAGCAGCTTGGGGGTCACTAGCGGGAGTATCAGGTACGAGCAGTACTTC
CASSLGVTSGSIRYEQYF
>TRBV7-9|once|TRBJ2-5|NA
TGTGCCAGCAGCTTCCGACAGTTTCAAGAGACCCAGTACTTC
CASSFRQFQETQYF
>TRBV15|NA|TRBJ2-1|NA
TGTGCCACCAGCAGAGATCTGGCGGGACCAACCCCGGGAGAGTTCTTC
CATSRDLAGPTPGEFF
>TRBV29-1|NA|TRBJ2-7|NA
TGCAGCGTTACCCACAGGGTAGGCTACGAGCAGTACTTC
CSVTHRVGYEQYF
>TRBV20-1|few|TRBJ2-7|TRBD2
TGCAGTGCTAACAAGGGACTAGCGGGTGACTACGAGCAGTACTTC
CSANKGLAGDYEQYF
>TRBV6-5|many|TRBJ2-5|TRBD2
TGTGCCAGCAGTTACGAAGCGGGAGAAGGGAAGACCCAGTACTTC
CASSYEAGEGKTQYF
>TRBV27|many|TRBJ2-1|TRBD2
TGTGCCAGCACTCAAGGCGGGAGCTCCTACAATGAGCAGTTCTTC
CASTQGGSSYNEQFF
>TRBV7-6|few|TRBJ1-4|TRBD1
TGTGCCAGCAGCTCCCTTCCCGGGACAGGGGGATATAATGAAAAACTGTTTTTT
CASSSLPGTGGYNEKLFF
>TRBV6-1|NA|TRBJ2-5|TRBD1
TGTGCCAGCTCCCAGGACAGGGTATACCAAGAGACCCAGTACTTC
CASSQDRVYQETQYF
>TRBV20-1|NA|TRBJ1-4|NA
TGCAGTGCTGAGGGCCTCCCCGCAGGAAAACTGTTTTTT
CSAEGLPAGKLFF
>TRBV7-1|NA|TRBJ2-7|TRBD2
TGTGCCAGCACCCAGCGGGAGGCCTACGAGCAGTACTTC
CASTQREAYEQYF
>TRBV29-1|few|TRBJ2-7|TRBD1
TGCAGCGTTGAGACAGGGGGTTTGTACGAGCAGTACTTC
CSVETGGLYEQYF
>TRBV5-1|NA|TRBJ2-5|TRBD1
TGCGCCAGCAGCCGGTGGGCTAGACAGGGACAAGAGACCCAGTACTTC
CASSRWARQGQETQYF
>TRBV24-1|NA|TRBJ2-2|TRBD2
TGTGCCACCAGTGGTAAACTAGCGAAGGCCGGGGAGCTGTTTTTT
CATSGKLAKAGELFF
>TRBV7-4|few|TRBJ2-7|NA
TGTGCCAGCAGCTTAGGGGGCAGGGAGAGCTCCTACGAGCAGTACTTC
CASSLGGRESSYEQYF
>TRBV18|NA|TRBJ2-2|NA
TGTGCCAGCTCACCATATATAGGGGCGGACACCGGGGAGCTGTTTTTT
CASSPYIGADTGELFF
>TRBV7-8|NA|TRBJ2-1|TRBD2
TGTGCCAGCAGCTTAGGGGGTCCCCTAGCGGGGGGAACTTCCTACAATGAGCAGTTCTTC
CASSLGGPLAGGTSYNEQFF
>TRBV2|NA|TRBJ2-7|NA
TGTGCCAGCAGCCCGGAAGTGCTAGGCGAGCAGTACTTC
CASSPEVLGEQYF
>TRBV4-2|NA|TRBJ2-7|NA
TGTGCCAGCAGCCAAGATCCCCCGGGGGCAAATCGCGAGCAGTACTTC
CASSQDPPGANREQYF
>TRBV6-1|NA|TRBJ2-2|NA
TGTGCCAGCAGTGTTGGCATCACTCCGAACACCGGGGAGCTGTTTTTT
CASSVGITPNTGELFF
>TRBV13|NA|TRBJ1-6|NA
TGTGCCAGCAGCATCACTTCGACCGGCCGGGCTCCCCTCCACTTT
CASSITSTGRAPLHF
>TRBV24-1|few|TRBJ2-1|NA
TGTGCCACCAGTGATTTGGGACTGGTCAGGGGAGTCAATAATGAGCAGTTCTTC
CATSDLGLVRGVNNEQFF
>TRBV10-3|few|TRBJ2-7|TRBD1
TGTGCCATCAGTCGGACAGGGGTACCATCCTACGAGCAGTACTTC
CAISRTGVPSYEQYF
>TRBV11-2|NA|TRBJ2-1|TRBD2
TGTGCCAGCAGCTTATGGACTAGAGGGGTCAATGAGCAGTTCTTC
CASSLWTRGVNEQFF
>TRBV7-9|many|TRBJ2-7|NA
TGTGCCAGCAGCTTACCCACGGGTGAGCAGTACTTC
CASSLPTGEQYF
>TRBV5-1|many|TRBJ2-4|TRBD1
TGCGCCAGCAGCCCAAACATCAGGGGGTTACAGGCCAAAAACATTCAGTACTTC
CASSPNIRGLQAKNIQYF
>TRBV7-8|NA|TRBJ1-5|NA
TGTGCCAGCAGCTTAGGTAATAAACAGGGACGACAGCCCCAGCATTTT
CASSLGNKQGRQPQHF
>TRBV20-1|NA|TRBJ2-5|TRBD2
TGCAGTGCTAGACACCCTAGCGGGACCCGACAAGAGACCCAGTACTTC
CSARHPSGTRQETQYF
>TRBV5-1|many|TRBJ2-7|TRBD2
TGCGCCAGCAGCTACCTGCCAGCGGGAGGTAACGAGCAGTACTTC
CASSYLPAGGNEQYF
>TRBV5-1|NA|TRBJ1-5|NA
TGCGCCAGCAGAACACGGAAGTACAATCAGCCCCAGCATTTT
CASRTRKYNQPQHF
>TRBV12-3/TRBV12-4|NA|TRBJ2-1|TRBD2
TGTGCCAGCAGTTTAATACGCAGGCGACTAGCCTCACTGGGGGTATTTTTGCAGAATGAGCAGTTCTTC
CASSLIRRRLASLGVFLQNEQFF
>TRBV4-1|NA|TRBJ1-5|TRBD1
TGCGCCAGCAGCCAAAGCCGGGACAGGGGCAATCAGCCCCAGCATTTT
CASSQSRDRGNQPQHF
>TRBV27|NA|TRBJ2-2|NA
TGTGCCAGCAGCCCCACGCCAGGGTATCGCACCGGGGAGCTGTTTTTT
CASSPTPGYRTGELFF
>TRBV5-8|many|TRBJ2-1|NA
TGTGCCAGCAGCTTGGCGAGAGGGGGAAGCTCCTACAATGAGCAGTTCTTC
CASSLARGGSSYNEQFF
>TRBV20-1|NA|TRBJ2-1|TRBD2
TGCAGTGCTTGGACTAGCGGGAGGGGGGGAAATGAGCAGTTCTTC
CSAWTSGRGGNEQFF
>TRBV20-1|NA|TRBJ1-5|NA
TGCAGTGCTAGCCAGCAGGGGACTAGCAATCAGCCCCAGCATTTT
CSASQQGTSNQPQHF
>TRBV12-3/TRBV12-4|few|TRBJ2-2|NA
TGTGCCAGCAAAACGGTGAACACCGGGGAGCTGTTTTTT
CASKTVNTGELFF
>TRBV12-3/TRBV12-4|few|TRBJ2-7|NA
TGTGCCAGCAGTTTAGCGCTTCTAGCGACCTACGAGCAGTACTTC
CASSLALLATYEQYF
>TRBV5-6|NA|TRBJ2-2|NA
TGTGCCAGCAGCTGGCGGGCAGGGTTCATTACCGCGAACACCGGGGAGCTGTTTTTT
CASSWRAGFITANTGELFF
>TRBV3-1|NA|TRBJ2-7|NA
TGTGCCAGCAGCCAAGATGGGCTGATTCTTTTCTACGAGCAGTACTTC
CASSQDGLILFYEQYF
>TRBV12-3/TRBV12-4|many|TRBJ2-7|NA
TGTGCCAGCAGTCCATCGTTGGGGCTTTACGAGCAGTACTTC
CASSPSLGLYEQYF
>TRBV7-2|few|TRBJ2-7|TRBD2
TGTGCCAGCAGCCAGACGGGACTAGTTATATCCTACGAGCAGTACTTC
CASSQTGLVISYEQYF
>TRBV24-1|few|TRBJ2-1|NA
TGTGCCACCGCGACCCCCGCAGGGAACCATGAGCAGTTCTTC
CATATPAGNHEQFF